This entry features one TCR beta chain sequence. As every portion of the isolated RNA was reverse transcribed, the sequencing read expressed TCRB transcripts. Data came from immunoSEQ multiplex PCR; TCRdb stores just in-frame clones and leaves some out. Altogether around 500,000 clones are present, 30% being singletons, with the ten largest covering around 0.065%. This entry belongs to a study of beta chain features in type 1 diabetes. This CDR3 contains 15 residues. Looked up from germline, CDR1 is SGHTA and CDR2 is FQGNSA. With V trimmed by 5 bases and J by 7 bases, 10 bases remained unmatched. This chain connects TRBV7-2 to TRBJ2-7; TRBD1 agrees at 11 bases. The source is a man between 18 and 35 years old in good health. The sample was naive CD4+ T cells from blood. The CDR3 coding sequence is TGTGCCAGCAGCGCGAGCGGACAGGGGGCGCGGGAGCAGTACTTC. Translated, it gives CASSASGQGAREQYF.